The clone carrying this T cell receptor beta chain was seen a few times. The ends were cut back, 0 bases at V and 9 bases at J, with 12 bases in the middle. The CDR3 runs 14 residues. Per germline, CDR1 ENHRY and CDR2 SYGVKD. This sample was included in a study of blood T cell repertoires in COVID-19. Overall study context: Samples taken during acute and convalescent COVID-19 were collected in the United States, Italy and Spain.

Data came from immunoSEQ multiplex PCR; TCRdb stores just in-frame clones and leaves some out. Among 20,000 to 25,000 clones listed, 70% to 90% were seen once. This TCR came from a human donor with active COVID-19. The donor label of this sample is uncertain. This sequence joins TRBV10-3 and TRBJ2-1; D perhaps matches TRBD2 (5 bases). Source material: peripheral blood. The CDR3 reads CAISESNGAVEQFF. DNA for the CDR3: TGTGCCATCAGTGAGTCGAATGGAGCGGTTGAGCAGTTCTTC.